This T cell receptor beta chain emerged from a study of blood T cells in healthy people across ages. The second PCR ran roughly 6 to 11 cycles with a sample-barcoded 5' primer and J-beta primers. TCRdb reanalysed the 5' RACE reads using MiXCR and keeps one entry per CDR3 protein. The profile covers fewer than 800,000 distinct CDR3 sequences, with 20% to 25% appearing a single time and 8% to 10% taken by the ten largest. Healthy individuals of Caucasian origin from Russia, aged about 6 to 95, served as donors. For every donor, a draw yielded 7.5 to 10 milliliters of peripheral blood. The data were also submitted as part of a second study, on T cells of mothers and their children.

The sequencing sample was made of blood. This sequence originates from a boy younger than 18 in good health.

This chain's CDR3 is CSVVAVTSTDTQYF. In DNA, the CDR3 is TGCAGCGTTGTGGCGGTCACTAGCACAGATACGCAGTATTTT. This chain joins TRBV29-1 and TRBJ2-3; D gene uncertain. V shed 4 bases and J shed 0 bases, with 11 bases lying between them. The CDR3 has 14 amino acids. Germline CDR1 reads SQVTM; CDR2 reads ANQGSEA.